This T cell receptor beta chain is from a study of T cells in Graves' hyperthyroidism and ophthalmopathy. This clonotype is medium-sized in the sample. The CDR3 is 16 amino acids. The germline CDR1 and CDR2 sequences are MNHNS and SASEGT. Trimming pared 0 bases from V and 8 bases from J, leaving 17 bases between. RNA transcripts gave rise to amplified TCR beta CDR3 regions. First-round RT-PCR with HTBI primers amplified the TCR CDR3 region. TCRdb used MiXCR to reprocess the multiplex PCR reads, holding one entry per CDR3 protein. The table lists a few hundred thousand distinct CDR3 sequences, roughly 15% of them singletons.

The TCR sequence derives from a middle-aged woman with Graves' ophthalmopathy. The sequenced material came from blood. The chain is built from TRBV6-1 and TRBJ2-1, with D perhaps matching TRBD1 or TRBD2 (6 bases each). CDR3 coding DNA: TGTGCCAGCAGTGAAGCGCAGGAGGGGGGCCTCGATGAGCAGTTCTTC. It specifies CASSEAQEGGLDEQFF.